This T cell receptor beta chain was recorded in a study of shared clonotypes between healthy human individuals. In regard to this clone: Its specificity is not known.

Healthy adults negative for HIV, lacking recent acute infections or vaccinations, served as donors. V lost 6 bases, J lost 0 bases, and 15 bases lay in between. In germline, CDR1 is GTSNPN, CDR2 SVGIG (reference sequence). CDR3 length equals 14 residues. The study's findings and limits: Exclusively blood specimens were collected; tissue repertoires likely differ.

Clones were read by immunoSEQ multiplex PCR, and TCRdb kept only the in-frame ones, dropping some. The sample holds a few hundred thousand clones; roughly 79% are singletons and the top ten take about 11%. The sequenced material came from PBMCs. The chain joins TRBV30 to TRBJ2-7, with a weak D call TRBD2 (5 bases). This sequence originates from a woman aged 40 to 50 in good health. Some clones in this sample may be carry-over from other donors' samples. This CDR3 reads CACCGGSSSYEQYF. For the CDR3, the DNA is TGTGCCTGTTGCGGCGGGTCATCCTCCTACGAGCAGTACTTC.